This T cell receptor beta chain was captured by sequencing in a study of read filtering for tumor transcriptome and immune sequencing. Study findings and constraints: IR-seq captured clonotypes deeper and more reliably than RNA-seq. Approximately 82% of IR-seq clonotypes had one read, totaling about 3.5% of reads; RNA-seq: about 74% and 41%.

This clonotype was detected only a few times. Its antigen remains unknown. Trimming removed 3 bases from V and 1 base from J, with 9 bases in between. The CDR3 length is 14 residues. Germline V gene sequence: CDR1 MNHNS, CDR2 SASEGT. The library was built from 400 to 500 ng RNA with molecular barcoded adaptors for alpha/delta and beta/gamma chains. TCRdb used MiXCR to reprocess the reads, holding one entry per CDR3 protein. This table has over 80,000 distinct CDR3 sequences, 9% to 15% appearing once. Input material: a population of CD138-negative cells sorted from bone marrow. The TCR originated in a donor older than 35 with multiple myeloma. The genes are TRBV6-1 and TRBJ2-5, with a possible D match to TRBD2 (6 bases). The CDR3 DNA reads TGTGCCAGCAGTGAGACTAGTGCCCAAGAGACCCAGTACTTC. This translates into CASSETSAQETQYF.